One and the same sample provided the 24 T cell receptor beta chains below, sequenced in a study of tumor-infiltrating lymphocytes in oesophageal squamous cell carcinoma. A single record per CDR3 protein comes from TCRdb applying MiXCR to the PCR reads. The sample records about 11,000 distinct CDR3 sequences, around half being singletons. Sequencing was done on a sample of esophageal tumor tissue. These TCRs come from a male donor with esophageal squamous cell carcinoma.

The CDR3 here is CASTSTGNTYNEQFF. In DNA, the CDR3 is TGTGCCAGCACCTCCACCGGGAACACCTACAATGAGCAGTTCTTC. The V and J genes are TRBV7-2 and TRBJ2-5; possible D gene TRBD2, 5 bases. The end of the DNA is better explained by TRBJ2-1, so the J call may be wrong. Germline V gene sequence: CDR1 SGHTA, CDR2 FQGNSA. The CDR3 length is 15 residues.

This clonotype is labeled as medium-sized. J is TRBJ2-5 and V is TRBV11-2; the D gene is possibly TRBD1 (6 bases). CDR1 SGHAT and CDR2 FQNNGV come from the germline V gene. The ends were cut back, 5 bases at V and 4 bases at J, with 14 bases in the middle. The CDR3 is 14 residues long. CDR3 sequence reads: CASSRRGFGETQYF. The CDR3 nucleotides are TGTGCCAGCAGCCGCAGGGGATTTGGAGAGACCCAGTACTTC.

V gene TRBV7-3 combines with J gene TRBJ2-7; D gene unclear. The J call is uncertain, as TRBJ2-1 better fits the DNA end. Germline V gene sequence: CDR1 SGHTA, CDR2 FQGTGA. The CDR3 extends over 15 amino acids. The CDR3 region is CASSFGSSSYNEQFF. CDR3 sequence (DNA): TGTGCCAGCAGCTTCGGGTCTAGCTCCTACAATGAGCAGTTCTTC.

The chain couples TRBV11-2 to TRBJ2-1, with D maybe TRBD2 (6 bases). This CDR3 is 14 amino acids long. V was trimmed by 4 bases and J by 5 bases, leaving 12 bases between them. Looked up from germline, CDR1 is SGHAT and CDR2 is FQNNGV. The CDR3 DNA follows: TGTGCCAGCAGCTCAGGGACTTATAACAATGAGCAGTTCTTC. As protein: CASSSGTYNNEQFF.

The V gene is TRBV19, the J gene TRBJ1-1; D not certain. V gave up 4 bases and J gave up 0 bases, with 9 bases separating them. The CDR3 sequence is 14 residues long. CDR1 and CDR2 (germline): LNHDA, SQIVND (reference sequence). DNA of the CDR3: TGTGCCAGTAGTAACCAGGTGATGAACACTGAAGCTTTCTTT. Its protein product is CASSNQVMNTEAFF.

This clonotype has only one observation. The gene calls are TRBV27 and TRBJ2-4; a possible D gene is TRBD1 (6 bases). This CDR3 is built from 14 residues. Germline V CDR1 and CDR2: MNHEY, SMNVEV (reference sequence). V gave up 4 bases and J gave up 13 bases, with 20 bases separating them. CDR3 protein: CASSWQGYTDTQYF. Here the CDR3 DNA reads TGTGCCAGCAGTTGGCAGGGGTACACAGATACGCAGTACTTC.

This clonotype turned up a few times. This chain links TRBV7-2 with TRBJ2-5, with 7 bases identical to TRBD1. TRBJ2-4 explains the end of the DNA better; the J call may be wrong. Per the germline V gene, CDR1 is SGHTA and CDR2 is FQGNSA. CDR3 length: 17 amino acids. CDR3 DNA sequence: TGTGCCAGCAGCTTGCCCCCGGGACAGTTGGCCAAAAACATTCAGTACTTC. This encodes CASSLPPGQLAKNIQYF.

The chain combines TRBV11-2 with TRBJ2-5; maybe TRBD2 (6 bases). TRBJ2-1 matches the DNA end more closely, so the J call is doubtful. CDR1 and CDR2 (germline): SGHAT, FQNNGV. This CDR3 region has 17 residues. CDR3 bases: TGTGCCAGCAGCCCTATGCGGGGAGAGGGTCGGAACAATGAGCAGTTCTTC. It yields the protein CASSPMRGEGRNNEQFF.

This clonotype rates as medium-sized. J is TRBJ2-1 and V is TRBV12-3 or TRBV12-4; perhaps TRBD2 as D (6 bases). CDR3 size: 18 residues. V lost 5 bases and J 8 bases, leaving 28 bases between the germline ends. The CDR3 region has the DNA TGTGCCAGCAGTCAACGCGGGTCTGCGGGATTCCTCGGGGATGAGCAGTTCTTC. Protein sequence: CASSQRGSAGFLGDEQFF.

Only one count was recorded for this clonotype. The chain couples TRBV20-1 to TRBJ2-5; weak D call: TRBD1 (6 bases). The DNA end is more similar to TRBJ2-7, so the J call may be wrong. CDR3 length: 13 amino acids. Germline V CDR1 and CDR2: DFQATT, SNEGSKA (reference sequence). CDR3 sequence: CSARGGQRYEQYF. The CDR3 DNA reads as TGCAGTGCTAGAGGGGGACAACGCTACGAGCAGTACTTC.

This clonotype was counted between two and nine times. The V call is TRBV7-2, the J call TRBJ2-3; D is perhaps TRBD1 (7 bases). Germline assignment: CDR1 SGHTA and CDR2 FQGNSA. The CDR3 length is 16 residues. Deletions cut 2 bases from V and 2 bases from J, with 14 bases between. CDR3 sequence (DNA): TGTGCCAGCAGCTTAAGGCAGGGGGGCGACACAGATACGCAGTATTTT. Protein: CASSLRQGGDTDTQYF.

The chain joins TRBV25-1 to TRBJ2-3; no clear D gene. The germline V and J ends were trimmed by 3 bases and 6 bases, with 7 bases remaining between them. The CDR3 is 12 amino acids. Germline CDR1 is MGHDK and CDR2 is SYGVNS. The CDR3 loop reads CASSEDADTQYF. CDR3 sequence (DNA): TGTGCCAGCAGTGAGGACGCGGATACGCAGTATTTT. Variable domain in full (rest from reference TRBV25-1 and TRBJ2-3): EADIYQTPRYLVIGTGKKITLECSQTMGHDKMYWYQQDPGMELHLIHYSYGVNSTEKGDLSSESTVSRIRTEHFPLTLESARPSHTSQYLCASSEDADTQYFGPGTRLTVL.

The table lists this clonotype with many counts. The genes are TRBV6-1 and TRBJ1-1; TRBD1 matches 8 bases. Trimming at V came to 7 bases and at J to 11 bases, leaving 9 bases not matched to a gene. In germline, CDR1 is MNHNS, CDR2 SASEGT. The CDR3 has 12 residues. Here the CDR3 reads CASNSGQGKAFF. CDR3 DNA: TGTGCCAGCAATTCCGGACAGGGAAAGGCTTTCTTT.

The chain couples TRBV7-9 to TRBJ1-1; maybe TRBD1 (5 bases). Germline V gene sequence: CDR1 SEHNR, CDR2 FQNEAQ (reference sequence). The CDR3 extends over 13 amino acids. Deletions cut 1 base from V and 4 bases from J, with 7 bases between. This CDR3 reads CASSLGQGTEAFF. CDR3 DNA sequence: TGTGCCAGCAGCTTAGGTCAGGGCACTGAAGCTTTCTTT.

This clonotype was counted ten times or more. The V gene is TRBV7-8, the J gene TRBJ1-2; 11 bases are a match to TRBD1. V lost 1 base, J lost 7 bases, and 5 bases stayed unmatched. The CDR3 sequence is 15 residues long. Per the germline V gene, CDR1 is SGHVS and CDR2 is FQNEAQ. CDR3 sequence: CASSLDGQGAGGYTF. CDR3 nucleotide sequence: TGTGCCAGCAGCTTAGACGGACAGGGGGCAGGTGGCTACACCTTC. The full variable domain, in which reference TRBV7-8 and TRBJ1-2 provide the parts outside the CDR3, is GAGVSQSPRYKVAKRGQDVALRCDPISGHVSLFWYQQALGQGPEFLTYFQNEAQLDKSGLPSDRFFAERPEGSVSTLKIQRTQQEDSAVYLCASSLDGQGAGGYTFGSGTRLTVV.

For this clonotype: Lacking the conserved final phenylalanine or tryptophan, this CDR3 likely reflects a read error. The V gene is TRBV7-6, the J gene TRBJ2-1, with D unresolved. Between the trimmed V and J ends, which lost 1 base and 10 bases, there was a span of 5 bases. The CDR3 is 11 residues long. CDR1 and CDR2 from the germline V gene are SGHVS and FNYEAQ. CDR3 loop: CASSLVDEQFL. CDR3 nucleotide sequence: TGTGCCAGCAGCTTAGTGGACGAGCAGTTCCTC.

This rearrangement joins TRBV7-6 to TRBJ2-5, with 8 bases identical to TRBD2. TRBJ2-1 explains the end of the DNA better; the J call may be wrong. The CDR3 extends over 16 amino acids. Germline V gives CDR1 SGHVS, CDR2 FNYEAQ. The CDR3 DNA reads as TGTGCCAGCAGCTTAGAGGCGGGGACTAGAGTGGATGAGCAGTTCTTC. It translates to CASSLEAGTRVDEQFF.

The J gene is TRBJ2-7, the V gene TRBV27; no firm D call. Trimming shortened V by 4 bases and J by 5 bases, and 15 bases separated the two germline ends. In germline, CDR1 is MNHEY, CDR2 SMNVEV (reference sequence). The CDR3 covers 14 residues. The CDR3 protein is CASSSSLESNEQYF. The CDR3 coding sequence is TGTGCCAGCAGTTCGTCTTTGGAGTCCAACGAGCAGTACTTC.

This chain links TRBV7-3 with TRBJ2-3; 11 bases align to TRBD2. The trim removed 6 bases at V and 2 bases at J, leaving 4 bases unmatched. CDR3 length equals 15 residues. Germline CDR1 and CDR2: SGHTA and FQGTGA. The chain's CDR3 is CASRNSGRDTDTQYF. In DNA, the CDR3 is TGTGCCAGCAGGAATAGCGGGAGGGACACAGATACGCAGTATTTT.

This chain joins TRBV7-6 and TRBJ1-1; D is undetermined. Germline V lookup: CDR1 SGHVS, CDR2 FNYEAQ. This CDR3 spans 12 amino acids. Trimming took off 5 bases at V and 11 bases at J, with 15 bases between the two ends. The chain's CDR3 is CASSVNTEVAFF. As DNA, the CDR3 is TGTGCCAGCAGCGTGAATACGGAAGTGGCTTTCTTT.

The rearrangement uses TRBV20-1 and TRBJ2-3; the D gene could be TRBD1 or TRBD2 (5 bases each). The V and J ends lost 2 bases and 2 bases respectively, with 11 bases between them. Looked up from germline, CDR1 is DFQATT and CDR2 is SNEGSKA (reference sequence). CDR3 length: 14 amino acids. CDR3 amino acids: CSARRDGYTDTQYF. CDR3 nucleotides: TGCAGTGCTAGAAGGGACGGTTACACAGATACGCAGTATTTT.

The genes are TRBV7-2 and TRBJ2-3, with 14 bases lining up with TRBD2. The J call is in doubt because the DNA end fits TRBJ2-7 better. Germline assignment: CDR1 SGHTA and CDR2 FQGNSA. CDR3 length: 17 amino acids. CDR3 DNA sequence: TGTGCCAGCAGCTTAGGGGGCCCGGGACTAGCGGGAGAGGGGCAGTACTTC. Amino acid sequence: CASSLGGPGLAGEGQYF.

A few counts support this clonotype. V is TRBV6-1 and J is TRBJ2-1; D may match TRBD1 or TRBD2 (6 bases each). The DNA end is a closer match to TRBJ2-7, so the J assignment may be wrong. The CDR3 has 15 amino acids. CDR1 and CDR2 from the germline V gene are MNHNS and SASEGT. CDR3 protein: CASSDLGGAFYEQYF. In nucleotides, the CDR3 is TGTGCCAGCAGTGACTTGGGGGGCGCATTCTACGAGCAGTACTTC.

This clonotype was counted a single time. The chain links TRBV6-5 to TRBJ1-1, with 9 positions matching TRBD1. This CDR3 region has 14 residues. The germline V gene has CDR1 MNHEY and CDR2 SVGAGI. The V and J ends lost 0 bases and 4 bases, in that order; junction bases with no gene match: 0. The CDR3 DNA is TGTGCCAGCAGTTACTCGACAGGGGGCACTGAAGCTTTCTTT. Amino acid sequence: CASSYSTGGTEAFF.